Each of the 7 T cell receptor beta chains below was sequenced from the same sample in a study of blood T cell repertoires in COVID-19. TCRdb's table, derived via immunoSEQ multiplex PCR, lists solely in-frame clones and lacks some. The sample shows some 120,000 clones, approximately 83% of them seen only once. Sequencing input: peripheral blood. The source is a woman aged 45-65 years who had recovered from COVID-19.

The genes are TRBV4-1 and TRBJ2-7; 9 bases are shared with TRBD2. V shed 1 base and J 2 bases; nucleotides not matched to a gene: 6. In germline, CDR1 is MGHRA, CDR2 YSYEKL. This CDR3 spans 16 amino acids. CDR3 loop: CASSQAGVAGAYEQYF. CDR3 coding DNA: TGCGCCAGCAGCCAAGCCGGGGTAGCGGGAGCCTACGAGCAGTACTTC.

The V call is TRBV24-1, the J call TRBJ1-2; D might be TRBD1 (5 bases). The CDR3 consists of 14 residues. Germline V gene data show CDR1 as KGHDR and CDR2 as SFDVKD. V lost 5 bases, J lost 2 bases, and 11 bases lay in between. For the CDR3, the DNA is TGTGCCACCAGTGCGCAGGGTGAAAACTATGGCTACACCTTC. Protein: CATSAQGENYGYTF.

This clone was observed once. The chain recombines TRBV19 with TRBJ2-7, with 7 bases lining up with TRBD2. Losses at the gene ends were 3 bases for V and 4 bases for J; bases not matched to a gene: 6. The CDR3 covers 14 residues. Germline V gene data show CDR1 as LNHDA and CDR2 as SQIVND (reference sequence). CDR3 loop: CASSMRTGGYEQYF. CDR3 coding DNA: TGTGCCAGTAGTATGAGGACGGGAGGTTACGAGCAGTACTTC.

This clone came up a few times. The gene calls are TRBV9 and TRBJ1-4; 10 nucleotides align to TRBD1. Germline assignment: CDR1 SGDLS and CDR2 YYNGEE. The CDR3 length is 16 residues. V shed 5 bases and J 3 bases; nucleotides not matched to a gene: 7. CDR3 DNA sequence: TGTGCCAGCAGTCGACAGGGGGCCGTGGCTAATGAAAAACTGTTTTTT. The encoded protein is CASSRQGAVANEKLFF.

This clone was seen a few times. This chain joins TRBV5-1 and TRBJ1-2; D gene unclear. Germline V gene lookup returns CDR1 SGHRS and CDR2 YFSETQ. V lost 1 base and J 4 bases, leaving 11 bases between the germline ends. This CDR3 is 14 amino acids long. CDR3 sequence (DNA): TGCGCCAGCAGCTTGATACCGAGCCTCTATGGCTACACCTTC. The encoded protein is CASSLIPSLYGYTF.

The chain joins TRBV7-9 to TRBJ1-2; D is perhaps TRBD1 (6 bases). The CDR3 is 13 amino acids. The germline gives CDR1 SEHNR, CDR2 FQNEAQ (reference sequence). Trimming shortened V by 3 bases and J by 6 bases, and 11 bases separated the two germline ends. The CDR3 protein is CASSFTGSDGYTF. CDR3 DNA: TGTGCCAGCAGCTTCACAGGGAGCGATGGCTACACCTTC.

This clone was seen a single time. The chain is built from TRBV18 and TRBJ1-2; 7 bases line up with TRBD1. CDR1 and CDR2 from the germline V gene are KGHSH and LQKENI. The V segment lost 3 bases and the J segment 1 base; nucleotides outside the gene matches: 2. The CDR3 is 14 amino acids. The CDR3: CASSPGTDNYGYTF. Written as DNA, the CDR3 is TGTGCCAGCTCACCCGGGACAGATAACTATGGCTACACCTTC.